A single sample gave rise to the 19 T cell receptor beta chains below, sequenced in a study of blood T cells in healthy people across ages. Then a second PCR, running about 6 to 12 cycles, was carried out with a sample-barcoded 5' primer and a J-beta primer mix. TCRdb reprocessed the 5' RACE reads with MiXCR, giving one entry per CDR3 protein. The sample shows about 780,000 distinct CDR3 sequences, around 24% of them seen only once. These same data were also listed under a study on T cells of mothers and their children.

What was sequenced was blood. The receptors stem from a boy between 5 and 17 years old in good health.

In regard to this clonotype: At one boundary the junction diverges from the germline segment, which might be a read error. The V and J genes are TRBV2 and TRBJ1-3; possibly TRBD1 for D (5 bases). This CDR3 has 14 amino acids. The germline gives CDR1 SNHLY, CDR2 FYNNEI. CDR3 loop: CTSSEEWSDPGPYF. Written as DNA, the CDR3 is TGTACCAGCAGTGAAGAATGGTCAGACCCGGGGCCATATTTT.

The rearrangement uses TRBV7-9 and TRBJ2-3; tentatively, D is TRBD2 (6 bases). Per the germline V gene, CDR1 is SEHNR and CDR2 is FQNEAQ (reference sequence). The V end was cut by 1 base, the J end by 5 bases, with 10 bases between. The CDR3 contains 14 residues. The CDR3: CASSLVGSLDTQYF. The CDR3 region has the DNA TGTGCCAGCAGCTTAGTCGGGAGCTTAGATACGCAGTATTTT.

This clonotype was detected only a few times. This chain connects TRBV4-1 to TRBJ2-5; 8 bases align to TRBD1. Trimming took 3 bases from V and 2 from J; bases not matched to a gene: 14. This CDR3 region has 18 residues. Germline assignment: CDR1 MGHRA and CDR2 YSYEKL. This CDR3 reads CASSHNDRGKWYQETQYF. The CDR3 nucleotides are TGCGCCAGCAGCCACAACGACAGGGGAAAGTGGTATCAAGAGACCCAGTACTTC.

This clonotype was detected a few times. The gene calls are TRBV7-9 and TRBJ2-1; 9 nucleotides agree with TRBD1. The germline CDR1 and CDR2 sequences are SEHNR and FQNEAQ (reference sequence). The V gene end was trimmed by 5 bases and the J gene end by 7 bases; junction bases not matched to a gene: 9. The CDR3 has 15 residues. The CDR3, as DNA: TGTGCCAGCAGCCTCCGGGACAGGGAGGGTAATGAGCAGTTCTTC. Protein sequence: CASSLRDREGNEQFF.

V usage is TRBV11-2 and J usage is TRBJ2-5, with 10 positions matching TRBD1. The J call may be wrong; the DNA end is better matched by TRBJ2-7. This CDR3 contains 14 residues. The germline V gene encodes CDR1 SGHAT and CDR2 FQNNGV. The CDR3 loop is CASSSEGQGYEQYF. The DNA of the CDR3 is TGTGCCAGCAGCTCGGAGGGACAGGGGTACGAGCAGTACTTC.

This clonotype turned up a few times. J is TRBJ2-7 and V is TRBV2; 13 bases map to TRBD2. After removal of 6 bases from V and 6 bases from J, the junction contained 8 bases not matched to a gene. CDR3 length: 15 amino acids. The V gene's germline CDR1 is SNHLY and CDR2 FYNNEI. CDR3 in amino acids: CASRRLAGGPREQYF. The CDR3 DNA reads TGTGCCAGCAGAAGACTAGCGGGGGGTCCGCGCGAGCAGTACTTC.

This chain uses TRBV28 with TRBJ2-5; TRBD1 matches at 8 bases. The end of the DNA is better explained by TRBJ2-7, so the J call may be wrong. The CDR3 loop spans 14 amino acids. CDR1 and CDR2 from the germline V gene are MDHEN and SYDVKM. CDR3 amino acids: CASTPDREYGEQYF. CDR3 nucleotide sequence: TGTGCCAGCACCCCGGACAGGGAATATGGCGAGCAGTACTTC.

The chain links TRBV20-1 to TRBJ1-4; TRBD1 matches at 9 bases. The CDR3 covers 14 residues. Looked up from germline, CDR1 is DFQATT and CDR2 is SNEGSKA (reference sequence). The J segment lost 7 bases and the V segment lost 6 bases, leaving 9 bases of the junction unmatched. CDR3 loop: CSASPGTGFEKLFF. As DNA, the CDR3 is TGCAGTGCCTCCCCCGGGACAGGGTTTGAAAAACTGTTTTTT.

This clonotype was detected ten times or more. This chain connects TRBV24-1 to TRBJ2-1; D gene unclear. The closer fit of TRBJ2-7 to the DNA end suggests the J call may be wrong. The CDR3 spans 12 residues. The germline V gene encodes CDR1 KGHDR and CDR2 SFDVKD. The CDR3 here is CATSDSEFRQYF. The CDR3 DNA reads as TGTGCCACCAGTGATTCGGAGTTTCGGCAGTACTTC.

V and J are TRBV7-3 and TRBJ2-5; 8 bases match TRBD2. The CDR3 has 15 residues. With 5 bases clipped from V and 4 bases from J, the junction kept 9 bases outside the gene matches. From germline, CDR1 is SGHTA and CDR2 FQGTGA. CDR3 in DNA: TGTGCCAGCAGCCCAAATAGCGGGGCTGGAGAGACCCAGTACTTC. Protein: CASSPNSGAGETQYF.

This clonotype occurred a few times. The chain recombines TRBV9 with TRBJ2-7, with a tentative D call TRBD2 (7 bases). Per the germline V gene, CDR1 is SGDLS and CDR2 is YYNGEE. V gave up 5 bases and J gave up 3 bases, with 21 bases separating them. The CDR3 spans 16 residues. CDR3 sequence: CASSGGPRGALYEQYF. CDR3 DNA sequence: TGTGCCAGCAGTGGGGGCCCTCGGGGGGCCCTCTACGAGCAGTACTTC.

The chain carries TRBV25-1 and TRBJ2-5, with D perhaps matching TRBD1 (6 bases). The V end was cut by 3 bases, the J end by 3 bases, with 8 bases between. CDR3 length: 13 amino acids. Germline V gene sequence: CDR1 MGHDK, CDR2 SYGVNS. The CDR3 bases are TGTGCCAGCAGTGATTGGGACAAAGAGACCCAGTACTTC. It is translated as CASSDWDKETQYF.

The chain combines TRBV30 with TRBJ2-5; 9 nucleotides align to TRBD2. Germline CDR1 reads GTSNPN; CDR2 reads SVGIG (reference sequence). J was trimmed by 3 bases and V by 6 bases; bases with no gene match: 8. This CDR3 is 14 amino acids long. In DNA, the CDR3 is TGTGCCTGCCAGCTAGCGGGGTTGGAAGAGACCCAGTACTTC. It yields the protein CACQLAGLEETQYF.

This chain connects TRBV7-9 to TRBJ1-5; D possibly corresponds to TRBD1 (5 bases). The length of the CDR3 is 16 residues. Trimming left V 7 bases short and J 2 bases short, with 18 bases between. Germline values: CDR1 SEHNR, CDR2 FQNEAQ (reference sequence). The CDR3 DNA sequence: TGTGCCAGCACCCCTATCCGGTTACAGGGCAATCAGCCCCAGCATTTT. Its protein is CASTPIRLQGNQPQHF. Full variable domain (missing parts from reference TRBV7-9 and TRBJ1-5): DTGVSQNPRHKITKRGQNVTFRCDPISEHNRLYWYRQTLGQGPEFLTYFQNEAQLEKSRLLSDRFSAERPKGSFSTLEIQRTEQGDSAMYLCASTPIRLQGNQPQHFGDGTRLSIL.

This clonotype was observed a few times. V usage is TRBV28 and J usage is TRBJ1-2; D is ambiguous. The CDR3 spans 15 residues. The germline V gene has CDR1 MDHEN and CDR2 SYDVKM. Trimming stripped 5 bases from V and 4 bases from J, with 17 bases between. The CDR3 bases are TGTGCCAGCAGTCCCCGGCCCTGGGGTCCCTATGGCTACACCTTC. This sequence encodes CASSPRPWGPYGYTF.

The chain joins TRBV20-1 to TRBJ2-3; 10 bases map to TRBD2. Germline CDR1 is DFQATT and CDR2 is SNEGSKA (reference sequence). With 6 bases clipped from V and 4 bases from J, the junction kept 4 bases outside the gene matches. The CDR3 spans 13 residues. The CDR3 loop is CSALAGGPDTQYF. In DNA, the CDR3 is TGCAGTGCGTTAGCGGGGGGCCCAGATACGCAGTATTTT.

Only a few counts were recorded for this clonotype. The chain couples TRBV14 to TRBJ2-7, with D maybe TRBD1 (6 bases). Deletions cut 3 bases from V and 9 bases from J, with 24 bases between. Germline CDR1 is SGHDN and CDR2 is FVKESK. This CDR3 region has 16 residues. CDR3 protein: CASSQSQDRLLRGQYF. For the CDR3, the DNA is TGTGCCAGCAGCCAGTCGCAGGACAGACTACTACGAGGGCAGTACTTC.

The chain employs TRBV4-1 and TRBJ1-6, with 9 bases lining up with TRBD1. This CDR3 comprises 17 residues. After removal of 5 bases from V and 2 bases from J, the junction contained 7 bases not matched to a gene. The V gene's germline CDR1 is MGHRA and CDR2 YSYEKL. The CDR3, as DNA: TGCGCCAGCAGCGTACAGGGGGCCGGCCCCTATAATTCACCCCTCCACTTT. Its protein is CASSVQGAGPYNSPLHF.

The V and J genes are TRBV9 and TRBJ1-6, with D perhaps matching TRBD1 (6 bases). V shed 4 bases and J shed 5 bases, with 16 bases lying between them. Germline lookup yields CDR1 SGDLS and CDR2 YYNGEE. The CDR3 consists of 16 residues. As DNA, the CDR3 is TGTGCCAGCAGCTACCTACCCGGACAGAATAATTCACCCCTCCACTTT. Translation: CASSYLPGQNNSPLHF.